The subject of this entry is one T cell receptor beta chain. All enrollees were roughly 18 to 90 years old and from around 25 US areas. How the authors handled the data: It was from reference gene primer amplification that nucleated cell counts were estimated. Using immunoSEQ multiplex PCR, the repertoire was profiled, and TCRdb retains in-frame clones only, with some absent. V, J and clone size were drawn from that table, and D and trimming were deduced from the DNA. The sample has 250,000 or so clones; about 83% are singletons. This entry comes from a study of blood T cell repertoires in COVID-19. Study background: Sites in the United States, Italy and Spain provided acute and convalescent COVID-19 samples.

This CDR3 region has 14 residues. The J segment lost 7 bases and the V segment lost 5 bases, leaving 6 bases of the junction unmatched. Germline loops: CDR1 LNHDA, CDR2 SQIVND (reference sequence). This receptor was identified in a woman aged 40 to 55 who had been exposed to COVID-19. The chain recombines TRBV19 with TRBJ2-4; 9 bases line up with TRBD1. Sample: PBMCs or T cells enriched from blood (not recorded which). CDR3 in amino acids: CASSPTGGKNIQYF. The CDR3 DNA sequence: TGTGCCAGTAGTCCTACAGGGGGCAAGAACATTCAGTACTTC. The variable domain in full, completed from reference TRBV19 and TRBJ2-4, reads DGGITQSPKYLFRKEGQNVTLSCEQNLNHDAMYWYRQDPGQGLRLIYYSQIVNDFQKGDIAEGYSVSREKKESFPLTVTSAQKNPTAFYLCASSPTGGKNIQYFGAGTRLSVL.